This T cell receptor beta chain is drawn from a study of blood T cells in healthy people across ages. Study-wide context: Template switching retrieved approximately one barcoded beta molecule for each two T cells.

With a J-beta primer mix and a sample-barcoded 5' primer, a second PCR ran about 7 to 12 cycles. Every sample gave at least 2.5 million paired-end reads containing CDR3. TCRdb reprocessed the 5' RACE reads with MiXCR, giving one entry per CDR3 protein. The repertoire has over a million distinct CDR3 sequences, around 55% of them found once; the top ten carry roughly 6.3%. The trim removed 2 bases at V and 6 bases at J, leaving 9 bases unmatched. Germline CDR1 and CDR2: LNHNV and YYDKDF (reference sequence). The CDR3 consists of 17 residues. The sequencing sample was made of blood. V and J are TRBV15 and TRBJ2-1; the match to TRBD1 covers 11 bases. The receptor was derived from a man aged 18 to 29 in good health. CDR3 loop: CATSRFPGQGVSNEQFF. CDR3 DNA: TGTGCCACCAGCAGATTTCCGGGACAGGGGGTTTCCAATGAGCAGTTCTTC.